This T cell receptor (beta chain) came from a study of CD8+ T cells in alopecia areata. Study-level points and caveats: Although TCR sharing was seen in mice, sharing across patients was less clear, possibly for HLA-related reasons.

Germline CDR1 is SQVTM and CDR2 is ANQGSEA. This CDR3 contains 11 residues. The V end was cut by 6 bases, the J end by 6 bases, with 11 bases between. RNA was isolated and reverse transcribed to cDNA, the sequencing template. Repertoires were generated with immunoSEQ multiplex PCR, while TCRdb's copy carries only in-frame clones and drops some. The table records 150,000 to 200,000 clones, roughly three fifths of them present only once. The treatment is: oral pan-JAK inhibitor, 5-10 mg twice daily. This clone was counted between two and nine times. The antigen is unknown. V usage is TRBV29-1 and J usage is TRBJ2-5; D gene uncertain. Sequenced here: CD4+ T cells sorted from blood, sampled around week 50, from a patient treated with tofacitinib. The sequence was collected from a human donor with alopecia areata. The CDR3 spells CSVDDLKTQYF. Written as DNA, the CDR3 is TGCAGCGTCGACGATCTGAAGACCCAGTACTTC.